Listed below are T cell receptor beta chains from one sample, sequenced in a study of blood T cell repertoires in COVID-19. TCRdb keeps only in-frame clones here, not all; method: immunoSEQ multiplex PCR. The sample records 300,000 to 350,000 clones, 90% being singletons. The sample was peripheral blood. The origin of the receptors is a woman aged 40-49 years with COVID-19, enrolled during active disease. Each CDR3 is given with its conserved first and last residue. D genes are given only for firm matches. The size field is filled for only some rows; it gives once, few, many or a size class.

abundance,d_gene,v_gene,len,j_gene,CDR3aa,CDR3nt
few,NA,TRBV5-1,13,TRBJ1-2,CASSWTTGYGYTF,TGCGCCAGCAGCTGGACGACGGGATATGGCTACACCTTC
NA,TRBD1,TRBV7-8,15,TRBJ1-2,CASSLGGQGAGGYTF,TGTGCCAGCAGCTTAGGGGGACAGGGGGCGGGTGGCTACACCTTC
NA,TRBD2,TRBV19,14,TRBJ2-3,CASSIGGRADTQYF,TGTGCCAGTAGTATTGGAGGGAGGGCAGATACGCAGTATTTT
NA,NA,TRBV29-1,11,TRBJ1-1,CSARGGTEAFF,TGCAGCGCTAGGGGGGGCACTGAAGCTTTCTTT
NA,NA,TRBV5-4,16,TRBJ2-7,CASSFQGHRFSYEQYF,TGTGCCAGCAGCTTCCAGGGCCACCGATTCTCCTACGAGCAGTACTTC
NA,TRBD1,TRBV19,13,TRBJ1-1,CAAQDRANTEAFF,TGTGCCGCACAGGACAGGGCGAACACTGAAGCTTTCTTT
NA,NA,TRBV9,14,TRBJ1-3,CASSVEGTGNTIYF,TGTGCCAGCAGCGTAGAGGGGACTGGAAACACCATATATTTT
NA,NA,TRBV7-8,15,TRBJ1-1,CASSLAGGRNTEAFF,TGTGCCAGCAGCTTAGCTGGGGGCAGGAACACTGAAGCTTTCTTT
NA,TRBD1,TRBV28,16,TRBJ1-3,CASSRNDRGLGNTIYF,TGTGCCAGCAGCCGAAATGACAGGGGGCTAGGAAACACCATATATTTT
NA,NA,TRBV9,16,TRBJ2-4,CASSDGTLLAKNIQYF,TGTGCCAGCAGCGATGGGACACTACTAGCCAAAAACATTCAGTACTTC
NA,TRBD1,TRBV19,12,TRBJ1-2,CASGQANYGYTF,TGTGCCAGTGGACAGGCAAACTATGGCTACACCTTC
NA,NA,TRBV6-1,11,TRBJ1-1,CASSERFEAFF,TGTGCCAGCAGTGAGAGGTTTGAAGCTTTCTTT
NA,NA,TRBV28,12,TRBJ2-5,CASRSTGGTQYF,TGTGCCAGCAGGTCTACTGGAGGGACCCAGTACTTC
NA,NA,TRBV9,13,TRBJ1-5,CASSEGGDQPQHF,TGTGCCAGCAGCGAGGGGGGGGATCAGCCCCAGCATTTT
few,NA,TRBV19,14,TRBJ1-5,CASSSLLGATPLHF,TGTGCCAGTAGTAGTCTTCTAGGTGCAACCCCACTCCATTTT
NA,TRBD1,TRBV10-3,14,TRBJ2-7,CAISEGDRSYEQYF,TGTGCCATCAGTGAAGGGGACAGAAGTTACGAGCAGTACTTC
NA,NA,TRBV5-6,14,TRBJ2-2,CASSLGRATGELFF,TGTGCCAGCAGCTTGGGTCGAGCGACCGGGGAGCTGTTTTTT
NA,NA,TRBV7-2,18,TRBJ1-3,CASSLRQWGQSPGNTIYF,TGTGCCAGCAGCTTAAGACAGTGGGGGCAAAGCCCTGGAAACACCATATATTTT
once,NA,TRBV5-8,12,TRBJ2-1,CASSWGHNEQFF,TGTGCCAGCAGCTGGGGCCACAATGAGCAGTTCTTC
NA,TRBD1,TRBV27,15,TRBJ2-7,CASSPGQGWSYEQYF,TGTGCCAGCAGTCCCGGACAGGGATGGTCCTACGAGCAGTACTTC
NA,TRBD2,TRBV6-4,16,TRBJ2-3,CASSDSASGAPDTQYF,TGTGCCAGCAGTGACTCGGCTAGCGGGGCCCCAGATACGCAGTATTTT
NA,NA,TRBV3-1/TRBV3-2,14,TRBJ2-7,CASSQDGLPYEQYF,TGTGCCAGCAGCCAAGACGGACTGCCGTACGAGCAGTACTTC
NA,TRBD1,TRBV6-5,13,TRBJ1-2,CASRPTGDYGYTF,TGTGCCAGCAGACCGACAGGGGACTATGGCTACACCTTC
NA,TRBD1,TRBV12-3/TRBV12-4,13,TRBJ1-2,CASSPDRTYGYTF,TGTGCCAGCAGCCCGGACAGGACATATGGCTACACCTTC
NA,NA,TRBV19,13,TRBJ2-7,CASSIVQNYEQYF,TGTGCCAGTAGTATTGTCCAGAACTACGAGCAGTACTTC
NA,TRBD2,TRBV27,15,TRBJ2-3,CASSRGTSGTDTQYF,TGTGCCAGCAGTCGCGGGACTAGCGGCACAGATACGCAGTATTTT
NA,TRBD2,TRBV2,16,TRBJ2-1,CASGFRLAGRMDEQFF,TGTGCCAGCGGCTTTCGTCTAGCGGGCAGAATGGATGAGCAGTTCTTC
NA,TRBD1,TRBV29-1,11,TRBJ1-1,CSCRGSKKAFF,TGCAGCTGCAGGGGGAGTAAGAAAGCTTTCTTT
once,NA,TRBV4-3,14,TRBJ1-2,CASSQGGLNYGYTF,TGCGCCAGCAGCCAAGGGGGGCTAAACTATGGCTACACCTTC
NA,NA,TRBV15,14,TRBJ2-1,CATSRDNFYNEQFF,TGTGCCACCAGCAGAGACAACTTTTACAATGAGCAGTTCTTC
NA,TRBD1,TRBV27,14,TRBJ2-1,CASSVPGQPNLPFF,TGTGCCAGCAGTGTCCCGGGACAGCCCAATCTGCCGTTCTTC
NA,NA,TRBV29-1,12,TRBJ1-1,CSALGQNPEAFF,TGCAGCGCCCTGGGGCAGAATCCTGAAGCTTTCTTT
NA,TRBD1,TRBV18,17,TRBJ2-3,CASSPKPGQGYTDTQYF,TGTGCCAGCTCACCTAAACCGGGACAGGGGTACACAGATACGCAGTATTTT
NA,TRBD2,TRBV28,16,TRBJ2-7,CASSFPLAGLPGEQYF,TGTGCCAGCAGTTTCCCCCTAGCGGGGCTTCCAGGCGAGCAGTACTTC
NA,NA,TRBV4-1,16,TRBJ2-7,CASRPYADSLYHEQYF,TGCGCCAGCAGACCCTACGCAGACTCACTATATCACGAGCAGTACTTC
NA,TRBD1,TRBV7-9,16,TRBJ1-1,CASSLSGQGWDTEAFF,TGTGCCAGCAGCTTATCCGGACAGGGGTGGGACACTGAAGCTTTCTTT
NA,TRBD1,TRBV19,14,TRBJ1-2,CASSIFGQGHGYTF,TGTGCCAGTAGTATATTTGGACAGGGTCATGGCTACACCTTC
few,TRBD1,TRBV4-3,14,TRBJ1-1,CASSQEMEGARSFF,TGCGCCAGCAGCCAAGAAATGGAGGGGGCGAGGTCTTTCTTT
NA,NA,TRBV29-1,13,TRBJ1-1,CSVARDTYTEAFF,TGCAGCGTTGCGAGGGACACTTACACTGAAGCTTTCTTT
once,NA,TRBV28,14,TRBJ2-2,CASSLGGSTGELFF,TGTGCCAGCAGTTTAGGGGGGAGCACCGGGGAGCTGTTTTTT
NA,NA,TRBV6-1,16,TRBJ1-3,CASSEAGGRAGNTIYF,TGTGCCAGCAGTGAAGCCGGGGGTAGGGCTGGAAACACCATATATTTT
NA,NA,TRBV7-9,18,TRBJ1-2,CASSLGRAGPSLNYGYTF,TGTGCCAGCAGCTTAGGTCGGGCAGGGCCTTCCTTAAACTATGGCTACACCTTC
once,NA,TRBV27,18,TRBJ2-1,CASSLLRIGVDVGNEQFF,TGTGCCAGCAGTTTATTACGCATCGGGGTAGATGTTGGCAATGAGCAGTTCTTC
NA,TRBD2,TRBV27,15,TRBJ2-3,CASSESSGTTDTQYF,TGTGCCAGCAGTGAGTCTAGCGGCACCACAGATACGCAGTATTTT
NA,TRBD1,TRBV7-2,15,TRBJ1-2,CASSLGQGAKWGYTF,TGTGCCAGCAGCTTGGGACAGGGGGCGAAGTGGGGCTACACCTTC
NA,NA,TRBV5-5,17,TRBJ1-2,CASSHQVRGAGTDGYTF,TGTGCCAGCAGCCACCAGGTGAGGGGAGCGGGGACCGATGGCTACACCTTC
NA,TRBD1,TRBV6-5,13,TRBJ2-7,CAIQGKVSYEQYF,TGTGCCATACAGGGGAAGGTGTCCTACGAGCAGTACTTC